This entry features one TCR beta chain sequence. What it binds is not known. The record originates from a study of Tregs in tolerant kidney transplant recipients. In the study overall: The nonmyeloablative bone marrow transplants came from related graft donors, with transient mixed chimerism.

V lost 4 bases and J lost 0; bases outside the gene matches: 8. In germline, CDR1 is MGHDK, CDR2 SYGVNS. The CDR3 covers 16 residues. Method: immunoSEQ multiplex PCR; TCRdb's copy keeps in-frame clones and lacks some. The sample lists some 66,000 clones, 80% to 95% occurring once. Study-level findings and limits: In tolerant patients, donor-specific Tregs outgrew total Tregs, suggesting antigen-driven expansion. Tregs expanded with activated donor B cells seemed most donor-specific.

This chain links TRBV25-1 with TRBJ1-1, with 7 bases aligning to TRBD1. The sequences come from CD8+ T cells from blood, collected before the transplant. The source of this sequence is a human donor who received a combined kidney and bone marrow transplant. The CDR3 DNA reads TGTGCCAGCAGTGCCACAGGGGCTAGGCTGAACACTGAAGCTTTCTTT. This sequence encodes CASSATGARLNTEAFF.